Shown below are 23 T cell receptor beta chains from a single sample sequenced in a study of blood T cell repertoires in COVID-19. The protocol was immunoSEQ multiplex PCR, while the TCRdb copy is restricted to in-frame clones and leaves out a portion. The sample lists roughly 50,000 clones; over 80% were seen once. The sample was peripheral blood. The receptors derive from a human donor in a cohort sampled during active COVID-19.

This clone appeared a single time. The rearrangement joins TRBV2 to TRBJ1-3, with D unresolved. The CDR3 covers 14 residues. Germline CDR1 SNHLY, CDR2 FYNNEI. The germline V and J ends were trimmed by 6 bases and 0 bases, with 9 bases remaining between them. The CDR3 loop reads CASRWYISGNTIYF. The DNA for the CDR3 is TGTGCCAGCAGATGGTACATCTCTGGAAACACCATATATTTT.

By frequency in the sample, this clone is medium-sized (0.01 to 0.1%). The V call is TRBV19, the J call TRBJ2-7, with D possibly being TRBD1 (6 bases). V lost 7 bases and J 6 bases, leaving 19 bases between the germline ends. Looked up from germline, CDR1 is LNHDA and CDR2 is SQIVND (reference sequence). The CDR3 runs to 14 residues. The CDR3 region is CASTPHRDYAEQYF. The CDR3 region has the DNA TGTGCCAGTACCCCTCACAGGGATTATGCCGAGCAGTACTTC. Combining the CDR3 with reference TRBV19 and TRBJ2-7 gives the whole variable domain DGGITQSPKYLFRKEGQNVTLSCEQNLNHDAMYWYRQDPGQGLRLIYYSQIVNDFQKGDIAEGYSVSREKKESFPLTVTSAQKNPTAFYLCASTPHRDYAEQYFGPGTRLTVT.

J is TRBJ1-5 and V is TRBV19; 7 positions match TRBD1. Germline loops: CDR1 LNHDA, CDR2 SQIVND (reference sequence). The V segment lost 7 bases and the J segment 3 bases; nucleotides outside the gene matches: 15. This CDR3 comprises 17 residues. CDR3 nucleotides: TGTGCCAGTAACCCCTTCCCGGGACAGCCGTACAATCAGCCCCAGCATTTT. The encoded protein is CASNPFPGQPYNQPQHF. The whole variable domain, remainder taken from reference TRBV19 and TRBJ1-5, is DGGITQSPKYLFRKEGQNVTLSCEQNLNHDAMYWYRQDPGQGLRLIYYSQIVNDFQKGDIAEGYSVSREKKESFPLTVTSAQKNPTAFYLCASNPFPGQPYNQPQHFGDGTRLSIL.

The chain carries TRBV19 and TRBJ1-5, with 10 bases identical to TRBD1. The CDR3 spans 15 residues. Germline CDR1 is LNHDA and CDR2 is SQIVND (reference sequence). The trim removed 4 bases at V and 5 bases at J, leaving 5 bases unmatched. The CDR3 sequence: CASSRDRGYHQPQHF. The CDR3, as DNA: TGTGCCAGTAGTAGGGACAGGGGATATCATCAGCCCCAGCATTTT.

V usage is TRBV11-2 and J usage is TRBJ1-2; possibly TRBD1 for D (5 bases). The germline V gene has CDR1 SGHAT and CDR2 FQNNGV. CDR3 length: 13 amino acids. With 3 bases removed from V and 2 bases from J, the gap between germline ends came to 7 bases. The CDR3 loop is CASSFRTNYGYTF. The DNA for the CDR3 is TGTGCCAGCAGCTTCAGGACAAACTATGGCTACACCTTC.

In its sample, this clone was seen once. This chain joins TRBV4-3 and TRBJ1-3, with no clear D. Germline assignment: CDR1 LGHNA and CDR2 YSLEER. V was clipped by 0 bases and J by 0 bases, with 15 bases between them. The CDR3 sequence is 18 residues long. CDR3 loop: CASSQDLAGSSSGNTIYF. In nucleotides, the CDR3 is TGCGCCAGCAGCCAAGATCTGGCAGGCTCCAGCTCTGGAAACACCATATATTTT.

The V and J genes are TRBV11-2 and TRBJ1-6, with TRBD1 matching 12 bases. Trimming at V came to 4 bases and at J to 7 bases, leaving 5 bases not matched to a gene. The CDR3 totals 16 residues. The germline CDR1 and CDR2 sequences are SGHAT and FQNNGV. CDR3 region: CASSSGQGARNSPLHF. The DNA for the CDR3 is TGTGCCAGCAGCTCGGGACAGGGGGCTCGAAATTCACCCCTCCACTTT.

This clone was observed a few times. The chain recombines TRBV6-5 with TRBJ1-1; D may be TRBD1 (5 bases). CDR3 length: 15 residues. The V gene lost 0 bases and the J gene lost 1 base, with 9 bases spanning the gap. Germline V CDR1 and CDR2: MNHEY, SVGAGI. CDR3 residues: CASSYSKGPNTEAFF. CDR3 DNA sequence: TGTGCCAGCAGTTACTCGAAGGGGCCGAACACTGAAGCTTTCTTT.

The chain employs TRBV30 and TRBJ1-1; D is uncertain. The CDR3 is 18 residues long. V gave up 4 bases and J gave up 1 base, with 25 bases separating them. Germline CDR1 GTSNPN, CDR2 SVGIG (reference sequence). The CDR3 coding sequence is TGTGCCTGGACTACCCCAAAGGGAGTCCTTTCTCCGAACACTGAAGCTTTCTTT. The encoded protein is CAWTTPKGVLSPNTEAFF.

The chain couples TRBV19 to TRBJ2-3, with D unresolved. Germline loops: CDR1 LNHDA, CDR2 SQIVND (reference sequence). The CDR3 sequence is 13 residues long. The ends were cut back, 3 bases at V and 2 bases at J, with 6 bases in the middle. This chain's CDR3 is CASSISYTDTQYF. The CDR3 nucleotides are TGTGCCAGTAGTATCTCCTACACAGATACGCAGTATTTT.

This clone was counted a single time. The CDR3 coding sequence is TGTGCCTGGACCCTACTAGTCCCTGAAGCTTTCTTT. This translates into CAWTLLVPEAFF. The rearrangement links TRBV30 to TRBJ1-1; no clear D gene. The CDR3 consists of 12 residues. The germline gives CDR1 GTSNPN, CDR2 SVGIG (reference sequence). Trimming took off 4 bases at V and 6 bases at J, with 12 bases between the two ends.

V gene TRBV7-9 combines with J gene TRBJ1-6; tentative D call: TRBD1 (6 bases). The CDR3 totals 14 residues. Germline CDR1 is SEHNR and CDR2 is FQNEAQ (reference sequence). V lost 3 bases, J lost 10 bases, and 13 bases lay in between. CDR3 DNA: TGTGCCAGCAGCTTGCCCGAGGGGGTATCACCCCTCCACTTT. It encodes CASSLPEGVSPLHF.

This clone was counted once. V is TRBV7-9 and J is TRBJ2-3; the D gene is possibly TRBD1 (5 bases). Trimming removed 3 bases at V and 1 base at J, with 14 bases between. This CDR3 has 16 residues. Germline CDR1 is SEHNR and CDR2 is FQNEAQ (reference sequence). The CDR3 coding sequence is TGTGCCAGCAGCTTGTTATTTCAAGGGGGCACAGATACGCAGTATTTT. Its translation is CASSLLFQGGTDTQYF.

This clone has more than one count but fewer than ten. The rearrangement joins TRBV11-2 to TRBJ1-3, with no clear D. The CDR3 is 13 amino acids. The germline gives CDR1 SGHAT, CDR2 FQNNGV. V was trimmed by 8 bases and J by 4 bases, leaving 12 bases between them. The CDR3 nucleotides are TGTGCCAGCGCGAGGTTCCCCGGAAACACCATATATTTT. Protein product: CASARFPGNTIYF.

The chain has TRBV24-1 and TRBJ2-2, with 7 bases fitting TRBD1. This CDR3 spans 18 amino acids. Trimming at V came to 5 bases and at J to 0 bases, leaving 11 bases not matched to a gene. Germline V gene data show CDR1 as KGHDR and CDR2 as SFDVKD. The CDR3 sequence: CATSVTGAQRSNTGELFF. CDR3 in DNA: TGTGCCACCAGTGTAACAGGGGCCCAAAGATCGAACACCGGGGAGCTGTTTTTT.

This clone was observed a single time. The genes are TRBV30 and TRBJ1-1; the D is unclear. CDR3 size: 14 residues. Germline V gives CDR1 GTSNPN, CDR2 SVGIG (reference sequence). The germline V and J ends were trimmed by 1 base and 2 bases, with 11 bases remaining between them. As DNA, the CDR3 is TGTGCCTGGAGTGCCCCAAACAGAAACACTGAAGCTTTCTTT. As protein: CAWSAPNRNTEAFF.

This clone was counted only a few times. V is TRBV2 and J is TRBJ1-1, with 8 bases that match TRBD1. The CDR3 covers 14 residues. Per germline, CDR1 SNHLY and CDR2 FYNNEI. V was clipped by 7 bases and J by 3 bases; unmatched bases: 7. This CDR3 is CASTVQGVDTEAFF. The CDR3 region has the DNA TGTGCCAGCACCGTACAGGGGGTTGACACTGAAGCTTTCTTT.

The chain is built from TRBV7-3 and TRBJ2-7, with D unresolved. V dropped 3 bases and J dropped 0 bases, with 9 bases sitting between them. CDR1 is SGHTA and CDR2 is FQGTGA in the germline V gene. CDR3 length equals 14 residues. CDR3 amino acids: CASSFEFSSYEQYF. The CDR3 bases are TGTGCCAGCAGCTTCGAATTCAGCTCCTACGAGCAGTACTTC.

The chain uses TRBV19 and TRBJ1-5, with TRBD1 identical over 8 bases. There are 13 residues in the CDR3. The germline V gene has CDR1 LNHDA and CDR2 SQIVND (reference sequence). Trimming took 6 bases from V and 7 from J; bases not matched to a gene: 5. CDR3 sequence reads: CASRSTGGQPQHF. The CDR3, as DNA: TGTGCCAGTAGAAGCACAGGGGGACAGCCCCAGCATTTT. Full variable domain (rest looked up from reference TRBV19 and TRBJ1-5): DGGITQSPKYLFRKEGQNVTLSCEQNLNHDAMYWYRQDPGQGLRLIYYSQIVNDFQKGDIAEGYSVSREKKESFPLTVTSAQKNPTAFYLCASRSTGGQPQHFGDGTRLSIL.

The rearrangement joins TRBV5-4 to TRBJ1-6; TRBD1 might be the D (5 bases). V lost 3 bases, J lost 9 bases, and 25 bases lay in between. In germline, CDR1 is SGHNT, CDR2 YYREEE (reference sequence). This CDR3 comprises 18 residues. The CDR3 region is CASSSLFRGEVGGSPLHF. CDR3 DNA: TGTGCCAGCAGCTCTCTATTCAGAGGGGAGGTGGGCGGTTCACCCCTCCACTTT.

The chain recombines TRBV14 with TRBJ2-3; D gene unclear. Germline lookup yields CDR1 SGHDN and CDR2 FVKESK. The CDR3 is made up of 15 amino acids. Trimming stripped 3 bases from V and 2 bases from J, with 12 bases between. CDR3 nucleotides: TGTGCCAGCAGCCAGTTTACCAGTTCCACAGATACGCAGTATTTT. Protein sequence: CASSQFTSSTDTQYF.

This clone was found a few times. The chain recombines TRBV29-1 with TRBJ1-5, with unresolved D. In germline, CDR1 is SQVTM, CDR2 ANQGSEA. V lost 4 bases and J 0 bases, leaving 10 bases between the germline ends. CDR3 size: 14 residues. This CDR3 is CSVAAGLSNQPQHF. In nucleotides, the CDR3 is TGCAGCGTTGCGGCAGGCCTTAGCAATCAGCCCCAGCATTTT.

The chain is built from TRBV6-5 and TRBJ2-7, with D hard to call. This CDR3 region has 12 residues. The germline CDR1 and CDR2 sequences are MNHEY and SVGAGI. V dropped 6 bases and J dropped 4 bases, with 10 bases sitting between them. In nucleotides, the CDR3 is TGTGCCAGCAGGCTTACAGTTTACGAGCAGTACTTC. Translation: CASRLTVYEQYF.